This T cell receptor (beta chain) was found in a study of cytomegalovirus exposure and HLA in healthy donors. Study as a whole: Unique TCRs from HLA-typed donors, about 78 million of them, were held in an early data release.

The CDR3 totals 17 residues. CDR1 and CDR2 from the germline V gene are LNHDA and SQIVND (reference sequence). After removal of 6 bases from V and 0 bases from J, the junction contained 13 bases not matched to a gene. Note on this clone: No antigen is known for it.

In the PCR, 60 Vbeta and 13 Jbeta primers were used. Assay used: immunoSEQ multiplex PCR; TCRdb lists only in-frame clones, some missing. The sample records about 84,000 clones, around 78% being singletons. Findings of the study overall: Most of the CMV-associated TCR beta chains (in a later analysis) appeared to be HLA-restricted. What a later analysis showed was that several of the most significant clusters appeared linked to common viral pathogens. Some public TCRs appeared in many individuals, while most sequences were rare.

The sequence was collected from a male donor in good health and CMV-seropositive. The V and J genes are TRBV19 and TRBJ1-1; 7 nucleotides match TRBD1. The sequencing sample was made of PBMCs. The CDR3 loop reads CASSLLTPGQLNTEAFF. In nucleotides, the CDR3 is TGTGCCAGTAGCCTCCTCACCCCGGGACAGCTGAACACTGAAGCTTTCTTT.